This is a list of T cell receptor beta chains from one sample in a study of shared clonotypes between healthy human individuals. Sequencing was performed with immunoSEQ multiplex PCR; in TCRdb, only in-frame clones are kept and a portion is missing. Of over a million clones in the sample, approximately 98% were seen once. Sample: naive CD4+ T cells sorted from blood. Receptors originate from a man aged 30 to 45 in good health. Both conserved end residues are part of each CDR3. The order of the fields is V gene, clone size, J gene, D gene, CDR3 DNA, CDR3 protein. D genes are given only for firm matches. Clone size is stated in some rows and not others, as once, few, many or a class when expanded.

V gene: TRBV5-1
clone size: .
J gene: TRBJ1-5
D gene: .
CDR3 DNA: TGCGCCAGCAGCTTGGTCGGGGCAGGGGATCAGCCCCAGCATTTT
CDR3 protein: CASSLVGAGDQPQHF

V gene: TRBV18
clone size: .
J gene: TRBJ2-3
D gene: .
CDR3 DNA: TGTGCCAGTACCGCTAGCACAGATACGCAGTATTTT
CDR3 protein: CASTASTDTQYF

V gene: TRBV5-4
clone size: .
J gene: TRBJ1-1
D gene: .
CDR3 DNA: TGTGCCAGCAGCTTCGCACGGAACACTGAAGCTTTCTTT
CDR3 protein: CASSFARNTEAFF

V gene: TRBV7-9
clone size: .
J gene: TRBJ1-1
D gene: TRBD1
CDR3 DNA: TGTGCCAGCAGCACGGGACAGGGTCTCAACACTGAAGCTTTCTTT
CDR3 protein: CASSTGQGLNTEAFF

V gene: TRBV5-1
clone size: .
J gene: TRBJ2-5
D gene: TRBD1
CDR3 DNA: TGCGCCAGCAGCTTGTGGGGACAGGAAGGATCTCAAGAGACCCAGTACTTC
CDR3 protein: CASSLWGQEGSQETQYF

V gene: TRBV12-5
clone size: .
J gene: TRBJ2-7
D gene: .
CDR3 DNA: TGTGCTAGTGGTTTGGACGGACTGCCCTACGAGCAGTACTTC
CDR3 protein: CASGLDGLPYEQYF

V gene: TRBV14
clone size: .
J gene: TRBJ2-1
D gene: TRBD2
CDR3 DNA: TGTGCCAGCAGCCAATATTTAGCGGGAGCCTACAATGAGCAGTTCTTC
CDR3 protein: CASSQYLAGAYNEQFF

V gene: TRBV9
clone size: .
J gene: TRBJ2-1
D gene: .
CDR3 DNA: TGTGCCAGCAGCGTAGCCGGACAGCCTGCGCAGTTCTTC
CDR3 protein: CASSVAGQPAQFF

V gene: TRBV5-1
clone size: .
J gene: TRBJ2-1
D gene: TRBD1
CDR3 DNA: TGCGCCAGCTGGCGCACAGGGGATGAGCAGTTCTTC
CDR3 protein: CASWRTGDEQFF

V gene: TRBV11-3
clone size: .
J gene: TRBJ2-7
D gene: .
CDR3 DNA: TGTGCCAGCAGCACGACCTGGAGCAACGAGCAGTACTTC
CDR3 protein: CASSTTWSNEQYF

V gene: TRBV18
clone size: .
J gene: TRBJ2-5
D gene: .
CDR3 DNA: TGTGCCAGCTCACCGCCGATAGGGGGGACGAGGTCCCAAGAGACCCAGTACTTC
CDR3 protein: CASSPPIGGTRSQETQYF

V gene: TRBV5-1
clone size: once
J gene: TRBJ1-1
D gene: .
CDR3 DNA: TGCGCCAGCAGCTTGGAACTATTGGGCCCTCAGGCCACTGAAGCTTTCTTT
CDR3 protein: CASSLELLGPQATEAFF

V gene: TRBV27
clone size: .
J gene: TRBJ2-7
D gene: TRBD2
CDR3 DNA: TGTGCCAGCAGAATACTAGCGATTTCTTCCGAGCAGTACTTC
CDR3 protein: CASRILAISSEQYF

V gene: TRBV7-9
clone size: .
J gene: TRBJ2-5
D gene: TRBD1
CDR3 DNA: TGTGCCAGCAGCTTGGCAGGGGGCAGACTAGAGACCCAGTACTTC
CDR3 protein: CASSLAGGRLETQYF

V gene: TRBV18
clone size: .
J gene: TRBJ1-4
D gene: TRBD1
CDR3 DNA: TGTGCCAGCTCACCGGACAGGGTGGGGAATGAAAAACTGTTTTTT
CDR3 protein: CASSPDRVGNEKLFF

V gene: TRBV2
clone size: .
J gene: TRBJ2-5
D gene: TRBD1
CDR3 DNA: TGTGCCAGCAGTTTAGGGACAGGGAGGGTCCAAGAGACCCAGTACTTC
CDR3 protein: CASSLGTGRVQETQYF

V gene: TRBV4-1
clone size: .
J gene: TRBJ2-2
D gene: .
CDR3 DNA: TGCGCCAGCAGCCAAGTGGACGGCACCGGGGAGCTGTTTTTT
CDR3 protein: CASSQVDGTGELFF

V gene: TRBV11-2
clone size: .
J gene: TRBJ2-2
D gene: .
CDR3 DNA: TGTGCCAGCAGCTCTCCCAATTCCGGGACGCTCACGAACACCGGGGAGCTGTTTTTT
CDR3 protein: CASSSPNSGTLTNTGELFF

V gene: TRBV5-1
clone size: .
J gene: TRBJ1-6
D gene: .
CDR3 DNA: TGCGCCAGCACTACCTCAGAGGTGAATTCACCCCTCCACTTT
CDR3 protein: CASTTSEVNSPLHF

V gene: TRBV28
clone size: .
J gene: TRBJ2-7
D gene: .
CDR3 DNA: TGTGCCAGCAGCAGGGGCTCCTACGAGCAGTACTTC
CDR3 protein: CASSRGSYEQYF

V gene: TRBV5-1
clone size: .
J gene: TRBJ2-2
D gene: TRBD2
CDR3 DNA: TGCGCCAGCAGCTTCGGGGCTAGCGGGGTTTACACCGGGGAGCTGTTTTTT
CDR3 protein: CASSFGASGVYTGELFF

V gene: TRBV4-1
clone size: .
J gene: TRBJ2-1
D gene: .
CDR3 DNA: TGCGCCAGCAGCCATGTCGGCAGGGCTCACAATGAGCAGTTCTTC
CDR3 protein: CASSHVGRAHNEQFF

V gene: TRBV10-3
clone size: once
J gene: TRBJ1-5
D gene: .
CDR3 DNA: TGTGCCATCAACCAGGACACCAATCAGCCCCAGCATTTT
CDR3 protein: CAINQDTNQPQHF

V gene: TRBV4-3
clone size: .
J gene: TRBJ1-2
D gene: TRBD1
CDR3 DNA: TGCGCCAGCAGCCAAAGAACCGGGACAGGGGGCGTGATCTCGTATGGCTACACCTTC
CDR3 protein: CASSQRTGTGGVISYGYTF

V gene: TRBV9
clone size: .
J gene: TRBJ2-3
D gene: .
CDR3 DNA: TGTGCCAGCAGCGTAACGGGATTGACCACAGATACGCAGTATTTT
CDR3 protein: CASSVTGLTTDTQYF

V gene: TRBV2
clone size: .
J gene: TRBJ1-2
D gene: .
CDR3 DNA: TGTGCCAGCAGTGCCGGGATCGATGGCTACACCTTC
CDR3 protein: CASSAGIDGYTF

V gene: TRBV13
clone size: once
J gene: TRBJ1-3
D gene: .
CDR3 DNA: TGTGCCAGCAGCTTATCCGAGGGTGGGTTCGGCTCTGGAAACACCATATATTTT
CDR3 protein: CASSLSEGGFGSGNTIYF

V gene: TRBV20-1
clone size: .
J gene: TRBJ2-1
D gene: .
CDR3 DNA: TGCAGTGCTGGGAGGTACAATGAGCAGTTCTTC
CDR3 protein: CSAGRYNEQFF

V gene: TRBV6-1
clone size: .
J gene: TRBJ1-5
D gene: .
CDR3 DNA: TGTGCCAGCAGTGAAGCCAGGGTAAGCAATCAGCCCCAGCATTTT
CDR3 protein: CASSEARVSNQPQHF

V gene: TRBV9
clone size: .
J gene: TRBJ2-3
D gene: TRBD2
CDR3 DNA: TGTGCCAGCAGCGCACTAGCGGGTGGCGGAGATACGCAGTATTTT
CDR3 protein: CASSALAGGGDTQYF

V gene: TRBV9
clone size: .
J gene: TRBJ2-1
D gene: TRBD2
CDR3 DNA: TGTGCCAGCAGCGGAATCCCGGGACTAGCGATATATGAGCAGTTCTTC
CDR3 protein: CASSGIPGLAIYEQFF

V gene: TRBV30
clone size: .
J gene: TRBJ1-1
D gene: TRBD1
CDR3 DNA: TGTGCCTGCACTTTATTGGGACAGGGGGATATAGCAGGATCTGAAGCTTTCTTT
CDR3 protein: CACTLLGQGDIAGSEAFF

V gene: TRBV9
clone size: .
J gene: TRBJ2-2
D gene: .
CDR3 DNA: TGTGCCAGCAGCGCCACGAACACCGGGGAGCTGTTTTTT
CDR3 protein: CASSATNTGELFF

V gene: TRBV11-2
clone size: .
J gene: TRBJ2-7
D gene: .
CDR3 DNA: TGTGCCAGCAGCTTAGACGCGCGGGTCACCTACGAGCAGTACTTC
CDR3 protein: CASSLDARVTYEQYF

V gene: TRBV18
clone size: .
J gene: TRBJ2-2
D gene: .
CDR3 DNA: TGTGCCAGCTCACTAAAAACCGACTGGGCAGCCGGCACCGGGGAGCTGTTTTTT
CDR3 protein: CASSLKTDWAAGTGELFF

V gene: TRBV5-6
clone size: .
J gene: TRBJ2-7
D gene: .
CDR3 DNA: TGTGCCAGCAGCTTGGCCAGGAACAACCCAAACTACGAGCAGTACTTC
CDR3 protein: CASSLARNNPNYEQYF

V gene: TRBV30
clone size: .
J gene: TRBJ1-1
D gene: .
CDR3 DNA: TGTGCCGGAGGACAGATTGAAGCTTTCTTT
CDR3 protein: CAGGQIEAFF

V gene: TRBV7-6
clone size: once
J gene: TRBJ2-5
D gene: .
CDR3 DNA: TGTGCCAGCAGCTTAGCGGCACAAGAGACCCAGTACTTC
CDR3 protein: CASSLAAQETQYF

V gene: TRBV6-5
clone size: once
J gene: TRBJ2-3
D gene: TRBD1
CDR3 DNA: TGTGCCAGCAGTATTCGGGACAGGGGCGATACGCAGTATTTT
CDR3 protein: CASSIRDRGDTQYF

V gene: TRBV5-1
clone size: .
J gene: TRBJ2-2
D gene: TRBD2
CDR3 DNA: TGCGCCAGCAGCTTGTTGGGTTGGAGCGGGAGTCTCGCCGGGGAGCTGTTTTTT
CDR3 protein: CASSLLGWSGSLAGELFF

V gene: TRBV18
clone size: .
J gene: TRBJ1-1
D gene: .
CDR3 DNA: TGTGCCAGCTCACCGATCATCACTGAAGCTTTCTTT
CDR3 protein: CASSPIITEAFF

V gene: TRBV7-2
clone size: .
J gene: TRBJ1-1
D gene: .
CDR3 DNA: TGTGCCAGCAGCTTCGGAGCAGGTTTGGGCACTGAAGCTTTCTTT
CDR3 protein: CASSFGAGLGTEAFF

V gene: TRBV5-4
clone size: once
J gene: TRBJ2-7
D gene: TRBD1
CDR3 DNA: TGTGCCAGCAGCTTGCAGGGGGCGGCCTACGAGCAGTACTTC
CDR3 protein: CASSLQGAAYEQYF

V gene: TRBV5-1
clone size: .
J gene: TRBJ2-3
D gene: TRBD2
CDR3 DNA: TGCGCCAGCAGCTTCGGGACTAGCGGGGCCGGCGATACGCAGTATTTT
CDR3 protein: CASSFGTSGAGDTQYF

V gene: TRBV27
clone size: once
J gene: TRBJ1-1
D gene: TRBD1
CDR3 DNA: TGTGCCAGCAGCACTGACAGGGGGACTGAAGCTTTCTTT
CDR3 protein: CASSTDRGTEAFF

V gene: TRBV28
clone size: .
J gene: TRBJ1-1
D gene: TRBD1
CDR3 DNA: TGTGCCAGCAGCATAAGGACAGGGGTTATCACTGAAGCTTTCTTT
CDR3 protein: CASSIRTGVITEAFF

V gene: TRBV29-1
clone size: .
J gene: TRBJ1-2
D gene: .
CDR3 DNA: TGCAGCGTTGTTGCGGCAGGGAGGACTCGGGGAGGCTACACCTTC
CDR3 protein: CSVVAAGRTRGGYTF

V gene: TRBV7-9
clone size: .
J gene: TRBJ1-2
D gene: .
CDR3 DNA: TGTGCCAGCAGCCCCGGGGGCATATATGGCTACACCTTC
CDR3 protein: CASSPGGIYGYTF

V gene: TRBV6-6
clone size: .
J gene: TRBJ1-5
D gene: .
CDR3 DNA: TGTGCCAGCAGTAACGACCGTTTTATTCTGGGTCAGCCCCAGCATTTT
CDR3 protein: CASSNDRFILGQPQHF